This section outlines one TCR beta chain sequence together with its context. This clone was observed a handful of times. Its cognate antigen has yet to be identified. The sample holds no much larger clone one base away, and base qualities are not on file. The trial excluded patients who had a history of autoimmune disease or who were on systemic immunosuppression. Peripheral blood for TCR sequencing was drawn from every dose cohort at baseline, at cycle 4 day 1 and at cycle 7 day 1. The samples were drawn from a first-in-human, open-label, multicenter phase I dose-escalation trial of ivuxolimab. Adults with locally advanced or metastatic melanoma, renal cell carcinoma, hepatocellular carcinoma or head and neck squamous cell carcinoma were enrolled in the trial. Before TCR sequencing, CD4+ T cells and CD8+ T cells were sorted from peripheral blood as separate populations. Reading from cysteine to phenylalanine, the CDR3 counts 15 amino acids. Only the CDR3 region is kept as DNA, spanning 45 bases read in frame from base 1. As encoded in the germline V gene, CDR1 is MDHEN while CDR2 is SYDVKM. The V and J ends are trimmed by 1 base and 5 bases, leaving 14 bases between them.

The data were taken from a study of OX40 agonist ivuxolimab in advanced cancers. About the full investigation: Ivuxolimab, which targeted the costimulatory receptor OX40 (CD134), was an agonistic, fully human IgG2 monoclonal antibody. Of the 52 patients in dose escalation, about 20 had hepatocellular carcinoma, approximately 15 had melanoma, 9 had renal cell carcinoma and 9 had head and neck cancer. Intravenous ivuxolimab was administered to patients every 2 weeks at six dose levels: 0.01, 0.1, 0.3, 1.5, 3 and 10 mg/kg. Patients were allowed to have had prior anti-PD-1, anti-PD-L1 or anti-CTLA-4 therapy, and less than 45% of the dose-escalation patients had previously received checkpoint inhibitors. The point of sequencing TCRbeta in the periphery was to test whether ivuxolimab changed TCR sequence diversity and drove clonal T-cell expansion. A male proportion of around 80% and a mean age of roughly 58 years, ranging from 23 to 79, were recorded for the dose-escalation cohort. The paper describes the monotherapy dose-escalation part (N of about 52 patients) of the phase I trial of ivuxolimab. Three dose-escalation patients achieved partial responses, one with hepatocellular carcinoma and two with cutaneous melanoma. Overall study outcomes, separate from this receptor: Partial responders in the 0.1-3.0 mg/kg groups had among the lowest normalized peripheral clonal expansion, especially among CD8+ T cells. After ivuxolimab, CD8+ T cells had more expanded clones than CD4+ T cells on average. At doses of 0.1 to 3.0 mg/kg, clonal expansion of both CD4+ and CD8+ T cells in blood was seen between baseline and week 6. Low levels of normalized T-cell clonal expansion were also shown by some nonresponding patients. The antigen specificity of the peripheral T cells that underwent clonal expansion was not determined.

To sequence the TCRbeta CDR3 region, genomic DNA was isolated from the sorted cells. The immunoSEQ Assay was used for sequencing of TCRbeta CDR3 regions. Not all clones reach the TCRdb copy of this immuneACCESS table, which keeps in-frame sequences only. Checked studies attribute under half of the gap to unresolved V genes and leave the rest unexplained. The table for this sample lists tens of thousands of clones; 80% to 90% of them were counted only once. In total, the top ten clones hold approximately 1.2% of the sample. This material consisted of CD4+ or CD8+ T cells sorted from blood, taken in a trial of the OX40 agonist ivuxolimab. The receptor chain draws on TRBV28 and TRBJ2-5; TRBD2 might be the D gene, on 5 matching bases. The source of this sequence is an adult with an advanced solid tumor such as melanoma, head and neck, liver or kidney cancer. The nucleotide sequence is given as TGTGCCAGCAGTTTATCAGGTCCCGGCGGGGAGACCCAGTACTTC. Protein translation: CASSLSGPGGETQYF.